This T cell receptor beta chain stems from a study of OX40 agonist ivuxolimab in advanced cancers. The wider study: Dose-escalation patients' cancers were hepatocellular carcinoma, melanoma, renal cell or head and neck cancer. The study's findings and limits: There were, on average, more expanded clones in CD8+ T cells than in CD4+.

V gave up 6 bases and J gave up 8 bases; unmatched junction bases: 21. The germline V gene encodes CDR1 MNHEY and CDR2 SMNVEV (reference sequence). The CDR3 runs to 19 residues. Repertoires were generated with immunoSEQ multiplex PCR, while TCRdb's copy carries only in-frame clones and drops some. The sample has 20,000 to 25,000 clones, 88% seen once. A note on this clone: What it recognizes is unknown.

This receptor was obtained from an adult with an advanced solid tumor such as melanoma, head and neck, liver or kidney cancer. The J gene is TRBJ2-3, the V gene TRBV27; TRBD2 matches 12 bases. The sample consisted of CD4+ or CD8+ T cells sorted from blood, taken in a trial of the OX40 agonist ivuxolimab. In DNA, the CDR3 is TGTGCCAGCAGCCTGACTAGCGGGGGCCTCGTTGCCCCCCACGGTACGCAGTATTTT. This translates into CASSLTSGGLVAPHGTQYF.